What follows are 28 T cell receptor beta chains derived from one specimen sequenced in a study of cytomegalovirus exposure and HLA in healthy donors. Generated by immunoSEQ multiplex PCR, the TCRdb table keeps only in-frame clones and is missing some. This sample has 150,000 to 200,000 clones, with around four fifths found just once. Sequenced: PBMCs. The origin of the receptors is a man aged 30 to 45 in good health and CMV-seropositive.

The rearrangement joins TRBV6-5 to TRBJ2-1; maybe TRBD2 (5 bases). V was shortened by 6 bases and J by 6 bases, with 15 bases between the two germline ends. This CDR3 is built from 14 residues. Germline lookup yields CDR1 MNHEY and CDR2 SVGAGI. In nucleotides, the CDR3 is TGTGCCAGCAGCCCCTCGGGAAAGCGCAATGAGCAGTTCTTC. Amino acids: CASSPSGKRNEQFF.

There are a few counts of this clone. The DNA for the CDR3 is TGTGCCAGCAGCTTGGGTCTAGCGGGGGCCTTCTACGAGCAGTACTTC. Translation: CASSLGLAGAFYEQYF. The chain links TRBV7-8 to TRBJ2-7; 10 nucleotides agree with TRBD2. CDR1 and CDR2 (germline): SGHVS, FQNEAQ. Germline trimming cut 3 bases from V and 3 bases from J; bases unmatched to any gene: 8. The CDR3 is 16 residues long.

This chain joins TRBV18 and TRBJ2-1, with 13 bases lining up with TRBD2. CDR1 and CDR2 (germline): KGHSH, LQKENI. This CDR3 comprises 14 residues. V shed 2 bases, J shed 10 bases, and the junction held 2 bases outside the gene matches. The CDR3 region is CASSPGTSGVEQFF. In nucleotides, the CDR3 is TGTGCCAGCTCACCAGGGACTAGCGGGGTGGAGCAGTTCTTC.

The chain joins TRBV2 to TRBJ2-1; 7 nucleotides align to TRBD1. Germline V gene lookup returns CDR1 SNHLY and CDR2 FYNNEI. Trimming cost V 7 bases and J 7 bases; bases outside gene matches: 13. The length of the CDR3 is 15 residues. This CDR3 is CASTPGAGGWNEQFF. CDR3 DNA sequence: TGTGCCAGCACCCCTGGGGCAGGGGGTTGGAATGAGCAGTTCTTC.

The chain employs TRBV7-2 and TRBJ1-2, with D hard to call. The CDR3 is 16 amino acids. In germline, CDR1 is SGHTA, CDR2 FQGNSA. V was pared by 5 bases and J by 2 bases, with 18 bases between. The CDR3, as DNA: TGTGCCAGCAGCCCCCCCGGGGTTTTGGGGAACTATGGCTACACCTTC. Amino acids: CASSPPGVLGNYGYTF.

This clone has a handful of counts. The CDR3 sequence is CASTGLQGVNTEAFF. CDR3 DNA sequence: TGTGCCAGCACGGGCCTACAGGGGGTGAACACTGAAGCTTTCTTT. This rearrangement joins TRBV7-9 to TRBJ1-1; 8 bases line up with TRBD1. The germline V gene has CDR1 SEHNR and CDR2 FQNEAQ (reference sequence). This CDR3 has 15 residues. The V gene end was trimmed by 7 bases and the J gene end by 0 bases; junction bases not matched to a gene: 7.

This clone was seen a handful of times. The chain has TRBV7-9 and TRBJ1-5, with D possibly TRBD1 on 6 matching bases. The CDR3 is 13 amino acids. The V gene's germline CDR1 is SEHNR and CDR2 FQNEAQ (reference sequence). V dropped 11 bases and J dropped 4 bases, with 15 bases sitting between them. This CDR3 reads CAVSEQGNQPQHF. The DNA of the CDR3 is TGTGCCGTCTCGGAACAGGGTAATCAGCCCCAGCATTTT. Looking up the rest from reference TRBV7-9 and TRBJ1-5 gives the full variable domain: DTGVSQNPRHKITKRGQNVTFRCDPISEHNRLYWYRQTLGQGPEFLTYFQNEAQLEKSRLLSDRFSAERPKGSFSTLEIQRTEQGDSAMYLCAVSEQGNQPQHFGDGTRLSIL.

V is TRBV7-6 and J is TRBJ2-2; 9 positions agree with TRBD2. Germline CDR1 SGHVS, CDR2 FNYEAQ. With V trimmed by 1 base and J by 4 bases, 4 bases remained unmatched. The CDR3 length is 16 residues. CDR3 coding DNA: TGTGCCAGCAGCTTAGTCCCGCGGGGGGGCACCGGGGAGCTGTTTTTT. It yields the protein CASSLVPRGGTGELFF.

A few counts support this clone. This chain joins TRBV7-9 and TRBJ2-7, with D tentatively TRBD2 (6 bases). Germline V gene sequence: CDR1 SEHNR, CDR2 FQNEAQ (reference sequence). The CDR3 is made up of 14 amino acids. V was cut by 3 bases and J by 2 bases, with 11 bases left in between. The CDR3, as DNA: TGTGCCAGCAGCTTCTCGGGGGTCCCCTACGAGCAGTACTTC. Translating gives CASSFSGVPYEQYF.

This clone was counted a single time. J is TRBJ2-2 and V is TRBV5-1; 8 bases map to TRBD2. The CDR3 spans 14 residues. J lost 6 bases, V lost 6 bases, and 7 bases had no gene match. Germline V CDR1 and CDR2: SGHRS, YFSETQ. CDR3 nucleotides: TGCGCCAGCACGCGTAGCGGGGTATCCGGGGAGCTGTTTTTT. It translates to CASTRSGVSGELFF.

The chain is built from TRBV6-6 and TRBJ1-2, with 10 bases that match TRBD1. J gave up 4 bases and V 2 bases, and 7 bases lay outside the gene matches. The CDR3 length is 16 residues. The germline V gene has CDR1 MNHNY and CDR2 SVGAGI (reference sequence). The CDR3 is CASSYAPGQGTYGYTF. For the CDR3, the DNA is TGTGCCAGCAGTTACGCCCCGGGACAGGGGACCTATGGCTACACCTTC.

CDR3 amino acids: CASGTGRRATPLHF. CDR3 sequence (DNA): TGTGCCAGCGGGACAGGCCGAAGAGCAACACCCCTCCACTTT. V and J are TRBV6-5 and TRBJ1-6, with 8 bases fitting TRBD1. CDR1 MNHEY and CDR2 SVGAGI come from the germline V gene. V shed 8 bases and J 11 bases; nucleotides not matched to a gene: 11. The CDR3 is 14 amino acids.

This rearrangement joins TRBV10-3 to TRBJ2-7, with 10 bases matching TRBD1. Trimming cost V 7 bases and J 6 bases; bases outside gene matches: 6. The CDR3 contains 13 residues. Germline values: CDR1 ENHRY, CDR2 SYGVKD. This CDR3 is CAITNRDRGEQYF. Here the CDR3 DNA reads TGTGCCATCACCAACCGGGACAGGGGCGAGCAGTACTTC.

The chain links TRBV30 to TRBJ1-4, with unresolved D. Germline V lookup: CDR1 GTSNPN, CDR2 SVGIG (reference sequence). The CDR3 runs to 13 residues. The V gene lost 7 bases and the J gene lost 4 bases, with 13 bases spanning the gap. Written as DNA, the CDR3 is TGTGCCTTGGAGTCCGAGGATAATGAAAAACTGTTTTTT. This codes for CALESEDNEKLFF.

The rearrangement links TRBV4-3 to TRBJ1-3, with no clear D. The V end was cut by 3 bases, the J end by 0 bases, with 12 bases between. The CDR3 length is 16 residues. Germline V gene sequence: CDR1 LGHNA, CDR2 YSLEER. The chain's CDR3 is CASSQGSLYSGNTIYF. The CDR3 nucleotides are TGCGCCAGCAGCCAGGGGAGTCTTTACTCTGGAAACACCATATATTTT.

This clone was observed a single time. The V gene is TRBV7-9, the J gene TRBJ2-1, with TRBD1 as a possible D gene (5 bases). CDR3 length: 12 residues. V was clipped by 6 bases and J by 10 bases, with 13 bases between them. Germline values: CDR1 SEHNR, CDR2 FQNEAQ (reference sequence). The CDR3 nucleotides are TGTGCCAGCAGGCCCCGGGCAGGGGAGCAGTTCTTC. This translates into CASRPRAGEQFF.

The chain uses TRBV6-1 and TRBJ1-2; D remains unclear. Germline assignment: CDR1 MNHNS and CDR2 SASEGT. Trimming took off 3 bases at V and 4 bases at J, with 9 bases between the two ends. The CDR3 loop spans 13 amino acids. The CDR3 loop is CASSESEVYGYTF. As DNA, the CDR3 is TGTGCCAGCAGTGAGTCAGAAGTCTATGGCTACACCTTC.

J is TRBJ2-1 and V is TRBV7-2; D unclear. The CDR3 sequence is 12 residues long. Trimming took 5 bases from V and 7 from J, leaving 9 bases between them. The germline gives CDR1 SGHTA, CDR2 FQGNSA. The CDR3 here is CASSAPTNEQFF. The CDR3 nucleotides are TGTGCCAGCAGCGCCCCCACTAATGAGCAGTTCTTC.

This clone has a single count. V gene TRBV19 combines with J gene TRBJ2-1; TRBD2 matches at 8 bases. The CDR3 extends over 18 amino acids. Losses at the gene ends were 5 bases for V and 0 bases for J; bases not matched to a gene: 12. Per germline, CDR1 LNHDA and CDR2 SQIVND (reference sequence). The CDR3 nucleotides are TGTGCCAGTAGTGGTGAACAGGGCGGGGGGTCCTCCTACAATGAGCAGTTCTTC. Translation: CASSGEQGGGSSYNEQFF.

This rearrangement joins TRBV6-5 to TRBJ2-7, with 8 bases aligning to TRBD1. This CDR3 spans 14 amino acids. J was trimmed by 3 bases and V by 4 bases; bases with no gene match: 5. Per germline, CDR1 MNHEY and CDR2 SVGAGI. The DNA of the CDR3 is TGTGCCAGCAGTTCCAGAGACAGGGGCTACGAGCAGTACTTC. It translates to CASSSRDRGYEQYF.

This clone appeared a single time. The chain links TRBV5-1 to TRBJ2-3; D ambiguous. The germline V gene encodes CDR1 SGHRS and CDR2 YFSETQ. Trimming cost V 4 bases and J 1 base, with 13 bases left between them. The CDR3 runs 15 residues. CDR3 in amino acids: CASSPPRSGTDTQYF. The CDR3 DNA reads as TGCGCCAGCAGCCCCCCCCGGAGCGGCACAGATACGCAGTATTTT. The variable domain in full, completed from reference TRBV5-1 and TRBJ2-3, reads KAGVTQTPRYLIKTRGQQVTLSCSPISGHRSVSWYQQTPGQGLQFLFEYFSETQRNKGNFPGRFSGRQFSNSRSEMNVSTLELGDSALYLCASSPPRSGTDTQYFGPGTRLTVL.

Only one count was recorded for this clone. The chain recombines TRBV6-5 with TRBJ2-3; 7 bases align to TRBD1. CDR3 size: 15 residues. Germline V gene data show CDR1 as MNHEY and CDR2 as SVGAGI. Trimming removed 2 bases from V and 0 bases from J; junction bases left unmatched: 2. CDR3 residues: CASSYGTASTDTQYF. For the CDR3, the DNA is TGTGCCAGCAGTTACGGGACAGCCAGCACAGATACGCAGTATTTT.

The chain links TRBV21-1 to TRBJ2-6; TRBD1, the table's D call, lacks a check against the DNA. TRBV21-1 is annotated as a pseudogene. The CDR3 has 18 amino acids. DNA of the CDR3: TGTGCCAGCAGCAATAAGCGCACAGGGGTAGCCGGGGCCAACGTCCTGACTTTC. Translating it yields CASSNKRTGVAGANVLTF.

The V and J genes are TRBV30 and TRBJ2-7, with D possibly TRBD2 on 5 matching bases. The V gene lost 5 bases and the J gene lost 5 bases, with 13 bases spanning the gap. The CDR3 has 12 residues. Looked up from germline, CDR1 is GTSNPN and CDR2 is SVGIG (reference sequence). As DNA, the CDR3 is TGTGCCTGGTTGAGGGTGTCCCACGAGCAGTACTTC. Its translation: CAWLRVSHEQYF.

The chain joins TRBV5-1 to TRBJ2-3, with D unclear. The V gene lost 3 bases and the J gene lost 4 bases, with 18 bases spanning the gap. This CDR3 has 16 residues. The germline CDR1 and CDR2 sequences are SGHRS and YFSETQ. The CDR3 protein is CASSSAVNLVADTQYF. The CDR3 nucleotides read TGCGCCAGCAGCTCCGCCGTTAATCTAGTGGCAGATACGCAGTATTTT.

CDR3 bases: TGCGCCAGCAGCCACCCGGGACTAGCGGGGGGGCCTACCAATGAGCAGTTCTTC. Its translation is CASSHPGLAGGPTNEQFF. The chain has TRBV4-1 and TRBJ2-1, with TRBD2 matching over 16 bases. CDR1 is MGHRA and CDR2 is YSYEKL in the germline V gene. V lost 3 bases and J lost 6; bases outside the gene matches: 8. This CDR3 is built from 18 residues.

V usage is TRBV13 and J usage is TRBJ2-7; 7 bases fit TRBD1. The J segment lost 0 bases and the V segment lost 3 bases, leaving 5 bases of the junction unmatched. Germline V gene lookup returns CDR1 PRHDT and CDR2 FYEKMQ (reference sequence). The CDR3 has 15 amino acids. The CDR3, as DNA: TGTGCCAGCAGCTTGGGCAGGGGGATCTCCTACGAGCAGTACTTC. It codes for CASSLGRGISYEQYF. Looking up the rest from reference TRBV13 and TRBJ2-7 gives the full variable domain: AAGVIQSPRHLIKEKRETATLKCYPIPRHDTVYWYQQGPGQDPQFLISFYEKMQSDKGSIPDRFSAQQFSDYHSELNMSSLELGDSALYFCASSLGRGISYEQYFGPGTRLTVT.

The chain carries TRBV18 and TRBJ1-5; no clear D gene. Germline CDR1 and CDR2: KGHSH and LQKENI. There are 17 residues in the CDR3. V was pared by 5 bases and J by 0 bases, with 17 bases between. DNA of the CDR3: TGTGCCAGCTCATCTTCCGAACAGCACAATAGCAATCAGCCCCAGCATTTT. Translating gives CASSSSEQHNSNQPQHF.